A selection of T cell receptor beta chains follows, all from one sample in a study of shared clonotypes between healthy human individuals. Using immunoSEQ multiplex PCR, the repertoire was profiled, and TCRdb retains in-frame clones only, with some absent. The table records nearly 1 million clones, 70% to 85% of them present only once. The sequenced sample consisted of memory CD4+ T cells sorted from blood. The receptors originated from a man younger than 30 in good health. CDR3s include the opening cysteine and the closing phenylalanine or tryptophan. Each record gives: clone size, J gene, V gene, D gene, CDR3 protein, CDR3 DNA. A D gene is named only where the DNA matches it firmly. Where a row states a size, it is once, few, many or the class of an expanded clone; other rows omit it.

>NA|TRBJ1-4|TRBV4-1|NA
CASSQSRDNNEKLFF
TGCGCCAGCAGCCAATCCCGGGACAACAATGAAAAACTGTTTTTT
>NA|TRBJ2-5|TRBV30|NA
CAGEGQPQETQYF
TGTGCCGGAGAGGGTCAACCACAAGAGACCCAGTACTTC
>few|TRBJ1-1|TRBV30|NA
CACEQLTMNTEAFF
TGTGCCTGTGAACAGCTTACCATGAACACTGAAGCTTTCTTT
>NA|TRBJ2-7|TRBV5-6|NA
CASSLGTLRVYEQYF
TGTGCCAGCAGTCTTGGGACCCTCAGGGTCTACGAGCAGTACTTC
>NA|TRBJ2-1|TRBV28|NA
CASSLGGLYPNEQFF
TGTGCCAGCAGTTTAGGGGGACTCTACCCCAATGAGCAGTTCTTC
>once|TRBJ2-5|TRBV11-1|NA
CASRSRDNLGAQYF
TGTGCCAGTAGATCCCGGGACAACCTCGGGGCCCAGTACTTC
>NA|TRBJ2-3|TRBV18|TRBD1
CASSSQGASTDTQYF
TGTGCCAGCTCATCACAGGGGGCTAGCACAGATACGCAGTATTTT
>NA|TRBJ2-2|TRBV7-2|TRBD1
CASRGTANTGELFF
TGTGCCAGCAGAGGGACAGCGAACACCGGGGAGCTGTTTTTT
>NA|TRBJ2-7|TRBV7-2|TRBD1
CASSLRQGGSYEQYF
TGTGCCAGCAGCTTACGACAGGGTGGGTCCTACGAGCAGTACTTC
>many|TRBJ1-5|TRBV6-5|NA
CASSYSRGAGQPQHF
TGTGCCAGCAGTTACTCGAGGGGGGCTGGACAGCCCCAGCATTTT